This paragraph covers one T cell receptor (beta chain) sequence. The antigen is unknown. The sample belongs to a study of CD8 T cells in ankylosing spondylitis. This CDR3 comprises 14 residues. Per the germline V gene, CDR1 is MDHEN and CDR2 is SYDVKM. V dropped 6 bases and J dropped 4; count of bases not matched to a gene: 6. MiXCR was run by TCRdb on the 5' RACE reads, yielding one entry per CDR3 protein. The repertoire has about 450,000 distinct CDR3 sequences, 25% to 30% of them found once; the top ten carry approximately 1%. General study points: In ankylosing spondylitis blood, a motif of roughly 8 highly homologous TCR beta variants appeared characteristic.

This sequence originates from a male donor with ankylosing spondylitis. Sequenced sample: blood, either unsorted or a sorted T cell fraction (not recorded which). The V call is TRBV28, the J call TRBJ2-5; 9 positions agree with TRBD1. In DNA form, the CDR3 reads TGTGCCAGCAGCTTTTACAGGGGGCGAGAGACCCAGTACTTC. It specifies CASSFYRGRETQYF.